The clone carrying this T cell receptor beta chain was counted between two and nine times. The antigen is unknown. Unique molecular identifiers were incorporated when the TCRbeta library was constructed. TCRdb reprocessed the PCR reads via MiXCR and lists one record per CDR3 protein. The sample contains 180,000 or so distinct CDR3 sequences, 6.3% of which appear only once. This record belongs to a study of T-cell reconstitution after alpha-beta-depleted transplantation in children. General study points: It was reported that alpha-beta T cells came from several hundred expanded graft clones (about two months after transplant). Among T cells one year after transplant, newly produced cells accounted for most counts and diversity. Surviving recipient T cells and thymic progenitors accounted for the high day-60 TCRbeta diversity observed in some patients.

The sequence was obtained from a girl under three years old with combined immunodeficiency, due to receive a stem cell transplant. Material: PBMCs, obtained before TCRalphabeta/CD19-depleted stem cell transplant.

CDR3 region: CASTPETGGNQPQHF. CDR3 coding DNA: TGTGCCAGTACCCCCGAGACAGGGGGCAATCAGCCCCAGCATTTT. This chain links TRBV19 with TRBJ1-5; TRBD1 matches 8 bases. CDR3 length equals 15 residues. The V segment lost 7 bases and the J segment 2 bases; nucleotides outside the gene matches: 7. Germline V gives CDR1 LNHDA, CDR2 SQIVND (reference sequence).